This T cell receptor (beta chain) was retrieved from a study of blood T cell repertoires in COVID-19. Turning to the study itself: COVID-19 samples, acute and convalescent, were from the United States, Italy and Spain. T cells, B-cell-depleted T cells, or PBMCs supplied cDNA or gDNA.

Germline V gene data show CDR1 as KGHDR and CDR2 as SFDVKD. Trimming took 3 bases from V and 2 from J, leaving 13 bases between them. There are 15 residues in the CDR3. Some clones are missing from TCRdb's copy, which holds only in-frame ones; the method was immunoSEQ multiplex PCR. Of around 260,000 clones detected, approximately 86% appear once; the ten largest clones hold around 0.7%. The sequenced sample was peripheral blood. The chain recombines TRBV24-1 with TRBJ2-7; the D gene is possibly TRBD1 (7 bases). The source is a human donor in a cohort sampled during active COVID-19. Written as DNA, the CDR3 is TGTGCCACCAGTGATCCGGGGGACAGCACCTACGAGCAGTACTTC. Its protein product is CATSDPGDSTYEQYF.